The entry below describes one TCR beta chain. The antigen is not known. This sample is part of a study of T-cell reconstitution after alpha-beta-depleted transplantation in children. Points from the study as a whole: It was newly produced T cells that mostly accounted for T-cell counts and diversity one year after transplant.

Molecular barcoding with unique molecular identifiers was used for the TCRbeta library. TCRdb re-called the PCR reads through MiXCR, storing one row per CDR3 protein. The sample carries about 300,000 distinct CDR3 sequences, around 7.3% recorded once. The CDR3 spans 17 residues. The gene calls are TRBV21-1 and TRBJ2-5; the table gives TRBD1 as D, unverified against the DNA. TRBV21-1 is termed a pseudogene. This sample comprised peripheral blood, obtained 360 days after TCRalphabeta/CD19-depleted stem cell transplant. The source of this sequence is a female patient aged 2-9 years who had a stem cell transplant for Fanconi anemia, so the T cells may come from the graft donor. DNA of the CDR3: TGTGCCAGCAGCAACCTCAGGGACACCTACTTGGGGGAGACCCAGTACTTC. This translates into CASSNLRDTYLGETQYF.